A selection of T cell receptor beta chains follows, all from one sample in a study of beta chain features in type 1 diabetes. Generated by immunoSEQ multiplex PCR, the TCRdb table keeps only in-frame clones and is missing some. This table holds around 600,000 clones, around 12% found once. Specimen: naive CD4+ T cells from blood. The receptors derive from a man aged 25 to 40 with type 1 diabetes. Each CDR3 is given with its conserved first and last residue. Each record gives: D gene, clone size, J gene, V gene, CDR3 protein, CDR3 DNA. The D gene is left open where the match is weak. Size is omitted from some rows. Given values are once, few, many or a class for expanded clones.

TRBD1 | . | TRBJ2-7 | TRBV5-6 | CASSLEGQGFVHEQYF | TGTGCCAGCAGCTTGGAGGGACAGGGGTTCGTCCACGAGCAGTACTTC
TRBD1 | few | TRBJ1-2 | TRBV6-5 | CASSRPGQANYGYTF | TGTGCCAGCAGTCGACCGGGACAGGCAAACTATGGCTACACCTTC
TRBD2 | few | TRBJ2-4 | TRBV27 | CASSFPGGRWYF | TGTGCCAGCAGTTTTCCGGGGGGGAGATGGTACTTC
TRBD1 | . | TRBJ2-1 | TRBV5-1 | CASSYIGTGGYNEQFF | TGCGCCAGCAGCTATATCGGGACAGGGGGCTACAATGAGCAGTTCTTC
. | . | TRBJ2-7 | TRBV5-6 | CASSLGQGLSYEQYF | TGTGCCAGCAGCTTGGGCCAGGGGCTCTCCTACGAGCAGTACTTC
. | few | TRBJ1-4 | TRBV11-3 | CASSFFREEEKLFF | TGTGCCAGCAGCTTTTTCAGGGAAGAGGAAAAACTGTTTTTT
. | many | TRBJ2-1 | TRBV5-1 | CARPGLSEQFF | TGCGCCAGACCGGGACTTAGTGAGCAGTTCTTC
TRBD1 | few | TRBJ2-1 | TRBV7-2 | CASSQGVLEQFF | TGTGCCAGCAGCCAGGGGGTACTTGAGCAGTTCTTC
. | . | TRBJ1-4 | TRBV11-2 | CASSLVRDYEKLFF | TGTGCCAGCAGCTTAGTCAGGGACTATGAAAAACTGTTTTTT
. | once | TRBJ1-3 | TRBV6-5 | CASRPARGNTIYF | TGTGCCAGCAGACCGGCTCGGGGAAACACCATATATTTT
. | . | TRBJ2-2 | TRBV5-1 | CASSLAEAAGELFF | TGCGCCAGCAGCTTGGCCGAGGCTGCCGGGGAGCTGTTTTTT
TRBD1 | few | TRBJ2-7 | TRBV7-2 | CASSLVASGGYEQYF | TGTGCCAGCAGCTTAGTCGCGTCAGGGGGCTACGAGCAGTACTTC
TRBD1 | . | TRBJ2-2 | TRBV5-4 | CASSSLTGSTTGELFF | TGTGCCAGCAGCTCCTTGACAGGGTCAACTACCGGGGAGCTGTTTTTT
TRBD2 | . | TRBJ2-5 | TRBV9 | CASSLRGSGGQETQYF | TGTGCCAGCAGCCTGCGTGGTAGCGGGGGCCAAGAGACCCAGTACTTC
. | . | TRBJ1-6 | TRBV7-9 | CASSYGSAQNSPLHF | TGTGCCAGCAGCTACGGGTCAGCCCAAAATTCACCCCTCCACTTT